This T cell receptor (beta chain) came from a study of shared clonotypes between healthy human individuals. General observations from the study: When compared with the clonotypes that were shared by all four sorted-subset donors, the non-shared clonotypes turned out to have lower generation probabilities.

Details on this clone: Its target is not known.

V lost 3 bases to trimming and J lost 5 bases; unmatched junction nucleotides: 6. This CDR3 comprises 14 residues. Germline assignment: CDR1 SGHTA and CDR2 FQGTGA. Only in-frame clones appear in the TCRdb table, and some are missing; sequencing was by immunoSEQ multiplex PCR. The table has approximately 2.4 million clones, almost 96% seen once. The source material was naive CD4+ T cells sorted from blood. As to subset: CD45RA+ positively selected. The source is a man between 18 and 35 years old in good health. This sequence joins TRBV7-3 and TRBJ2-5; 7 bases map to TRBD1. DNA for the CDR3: TGTGCCAGCAGCTTGAGTGGCAGGGGGGAGACCCAGTACTTC. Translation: CASSLSGRGETQYF.